This paragraph covers one TCR beta chain sequence. What it recognizes is unknown. The data are from a study of monozygotic twins with inflammatory bowel disease. Findings of the study overall: In the analysis, different T cell subtypes could not be told apart. TCRbeta inverse Simpson diversity was decreased in IBD patients versus healthy co-twins.

Total RNA input per TCR library was approximately 3.5 ug. TCRdb reprocessed the 5' RACE reads, keeping one entry per CDR3 protein, no DNA. The sample has about 160,000 distinct CDR3 sequences; the top ten hold roughly 2.4%. The source material was blood. The origin of this receptor is a human donor with ulcerative colitis or Crohn's disease, or a healthy co-twin of an affected twin (not recorded which).

The CDR3 here is CASRTPGGDTQYF. This chain uses TRBV12-3 or TRBV12-4 with TRBJ2-3; absent DNA, TCRdb's TRBD1 call cannot be checked. The CDR3 sequence is 13 residues long.